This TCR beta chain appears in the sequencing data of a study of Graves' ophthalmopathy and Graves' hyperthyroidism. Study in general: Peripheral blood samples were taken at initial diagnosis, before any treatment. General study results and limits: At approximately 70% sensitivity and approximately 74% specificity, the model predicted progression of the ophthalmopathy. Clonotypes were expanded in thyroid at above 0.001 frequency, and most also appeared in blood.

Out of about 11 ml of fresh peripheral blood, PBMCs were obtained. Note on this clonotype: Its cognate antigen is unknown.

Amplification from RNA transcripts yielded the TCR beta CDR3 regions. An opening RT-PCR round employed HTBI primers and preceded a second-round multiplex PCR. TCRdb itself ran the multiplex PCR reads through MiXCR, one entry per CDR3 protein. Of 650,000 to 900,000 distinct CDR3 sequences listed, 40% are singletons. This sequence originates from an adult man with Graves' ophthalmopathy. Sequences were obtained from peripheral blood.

The CDR3 DNA sequence: TGTGCCAGCAGCTCGACAGGGCAGCCCGAGACCCAGTACTTC. Residues: CASSSTGQPETQYF. The J gene is TRBJ2-5, the V gene TRBV10-3, with TRBD1 matching 7 bases. The junction had 13 bases not matched to a gene; V was cut back by 10 bases and J by 5 bases. Germline values: CDR1 ENHRY, CDR2 SYGVKD. The length of the CDR3 is 14 residues.